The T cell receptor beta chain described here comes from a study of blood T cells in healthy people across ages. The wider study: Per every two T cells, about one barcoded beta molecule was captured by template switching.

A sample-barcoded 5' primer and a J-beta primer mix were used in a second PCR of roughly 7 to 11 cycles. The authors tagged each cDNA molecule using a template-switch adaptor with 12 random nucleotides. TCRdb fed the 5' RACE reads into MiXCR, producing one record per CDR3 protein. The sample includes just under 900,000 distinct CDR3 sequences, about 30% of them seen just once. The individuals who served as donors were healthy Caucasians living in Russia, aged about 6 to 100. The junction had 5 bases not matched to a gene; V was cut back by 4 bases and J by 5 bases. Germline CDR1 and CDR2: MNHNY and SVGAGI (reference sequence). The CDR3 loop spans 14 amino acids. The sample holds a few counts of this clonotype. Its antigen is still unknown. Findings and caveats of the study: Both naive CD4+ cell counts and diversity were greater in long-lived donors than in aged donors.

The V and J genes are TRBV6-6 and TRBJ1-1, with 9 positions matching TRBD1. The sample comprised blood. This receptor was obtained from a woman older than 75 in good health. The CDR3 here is CASSSIDRGTEAFF. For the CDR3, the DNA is TGTGCCAGCAGTTCAATAGACAGGGGGACTGAAGCTTTCTTT.